This TCR beta chain stems from a study of blood T cell repertoires in COVID-19. The V gene's germline CDR1 is SGHVS and CDR2 FNYEAQ. Trimming removed 5 bases at V and 8 bases at J, with 18 bases between. The CDR3 totals 15 residues. This clone was observed a single time. Method: immunoSEQ multiplex PCR; TCRdb's copy keeps in-frame clones and lacks some. The sample shows fewer than 500,000 clones, 80% to 90% of them seen only once. The sample consisted of peripheral blood. This TCR derives from a woman under 40 with acute or convalescent COVID-19. The chain joins TRBV7-6 to TRBJ1-4; D not certain. CDR3 bases: TGTGCCAGCAGCCTGGGCCCCTGGGCGGGGGAAAAACTGTTTTTT. Translation gives CASSLGPWAGEKLFF.